This TCR beta chain came from a study of glioma-infiltrating T cells after dendritic cell vaccination. Only in-frame clones appear in the TCRdb table, and some are missing; sequencing was by immunoSEQ multiplex PCR. The table lists about 73,000 clones, more than 65% of them singletons. This clone was picked up a small number of times. Deletions cut 4 bases from V and 7 bases from J, with 11 bases between. The germline V gene has CDR1 SGHNT and CDR2 YYREEE (reference sequence). This CDR3 region has 13 residues. Isocitrate dehydrogenase mutation was absent in all glioblastoma patients. The chain uses TRBV5-4 and TRBJ1-4, with D unclear. The sample here was blood, taken before dendritic cell vaccination. The sequence derives from a human donor with glioblastoma. In DNA form, the CDR3 reads TGTGCCAGCAGCCTAATATCGGGTGAAAAACTGTTTTTT. Its protein product is CASSLISGEKLFF.